These 25 T cell receptor beta chains were sequenced from one sample in a study of PD-1 blockade in classical Hodgkin lymphoma. Exposure to brentuximab vedotin varied, and each patient had relapsed following autologous stem cell transplantation. Profiled with immunoSEQ multiplex PCR; TCRdb holds only in-frame clones, not every one. This sample has 100,000 to 130,000 clones; roughly nine tenths occur once, and the top ten carry 20%. Sequencing was performed on peripheral blood mononuclear cells (PBMCs), taken before the second cycle of nivolumab. These receptors were taken from a human donor with classical Hodgkin lymphoma.

J is TRBJ1-2 and V is TRBV5-1; D gene uncertain. The V gene lost 4 bases and the J gene lost 2 bases, with 12 bases spanning the gap. In germline, CDR1 is SGHRS, CDR2 YFSETQ. The CDR3 spans 14 residues. CDR3 sequence: CASSASPDNYGYTF. The CDR3 region has the DNA TGCGCCAGCAGCGCCAGTCCAGACAACTATGGCTACACCTTC.

The CDR3 DNA sequence: TGTGCCAGCAGTCCCTTGGCAGGGGGTAATTCACCCCTCCACTTT. The encoded protein is CASSPLAGGNSPLHF. The gene calls are TRBV6-5 and TRBJ1-6; TRBD1 matches at 7 bases. The CDR3 has 15 residues. The V gene's germline CDR1 is MNHEY and CDR2 SVGAGI. After removal of 5 bases from V and 6 bases from J, the junction contained 7 bases not matched to a gene.

The rearrangement uses TRBV2 and TRBJ1-2; D not resolved. The CDR3 runs 14 residues. V gave up 1 base and J gave up 7 bases, with 13 bases separating them. CDR1 and CDR2 (germline): SNHLY, FYNNEI. The CDR3 DNA reads as TGTGCCAGCAGTGAAGTCCCAGGCGCGGGTGGCTACACCTTC. Encoded protein: CASSEVPGAGGYTF.

The V call is TRBV10-1, the J call TRBJ2-4, with TRBD2 identical over 7 bases. The germline CDR1 and CDR2 sequences are WNHNN and SYGVQD (reference sequence). The length of the CDR3 is 13 residues. V gave up 2 bases and J gave up 7 bases; unmatched junction bases: 2. CDR3 amino acids: CASSEGGSNIQYF. For the CDR3, the DNA is TGCGCCAGCAGTGAGGGCGGGAGCAACATTCAGTACTTC.

The genes are TRBV11-3 and TRBJ2-1, with D perhaps assigned TRBD1 or TRBD2 (5 bases each). The CDR3 spans 15 residues. The V end was cut by 4 bases, the J end by 9 bases, with 19 bases between. The germline V gene has CDR1 SGHNT and CDR2 YENEEA. As DNA, the CDR3 is TGTGCCAGCAGCTCCCCCGCTCATCGGGGCGGTGAGCAGTTCTTC. It is translated as CASSSPAHRGGEQFF. Full variable domain (rest looked up from reference TRBV11-3 and TRBJ2-1): EAGVVQSPRYKIIEKKQPVAFWCNPISGHNTLYWYLQNLGQGPELLIRYENEEAVDDSQLPKDRFSAERLKGVDSTLKIQPAELGDSAVYLCASSSPAHRGGEQFFGPGTRLTVL.

This rearrangement joins TRBV19 to TRBJ2-1; 10 bases map to TRBD1. This CDR3 region has 15 residues. CDR1 is LNHDA and CDR2 is SQIVND in the germline V gene (reference sequence). The J segment lost 9 bases and the V segment lost 3 bases, leaving 8 bases of the junction unmatched. This chain's CDR3 is CASSIWDRGHGEQFF. CDR3 DNA: TGTGCCAGTAGTATCTGGGACAGGGGTCATGGTGAGCAGTTCTTC.

The rearrangement links TRBV10-3 to TRBJ1-1; no reliable D call. Germline V gene sequence: CDR1 ENHRY, CDR2 SYGVKD. V lost 0 bases and J lost 1, with 3 bases in between. The CDR3 runs to 13 residues. The CDR3 loop is CAISESGNTEAFF. For the CDR3, the DNA is TGTGCCATCAGTGAGTCGGGGAACACTGAAGCTTTCTTT.

The chain combines TRBV5-5 with TRBJ2-5; D perhaps matches TRBD1 (5 bases). V lost 1 base and J lost 1, with 14 bases in between. CDR1 and CDR2 from the germline V gene are SGHKS and YYEKEE (reference sequence). The CDR3 sequence is 16 residues long. In nucleotides, the CDR3 is TGTGCCAGCAGCTTGATCGCACAGGCATCCCAAGAGACCCAGTACTTC. Translated: CASSLIAQASQETQYF.

This clone was seen a few times. The V gene is TRBV2, the J gene TRBJ2-4; possible D gene TRBD1, 5 bases. Germline CDR1 is SNHLY and CDR2 is FYNNEI. Trimming took off 0 bases at V and 15 bases at J, with 12 bases between the two ends. This CDR3 is 12 amino acids long. In nucleotides, the CDR3 is TGTGCCAGCAGTGAAGCTTTAAGGGGCTCGTACTTC. Translating gives CASSEALRGSYF.

V and J are TRBV27 and TRBJ2-1; 14 nucleotides agree with TRBD2. Germline CDR1 and CDR2: MNHEY and SMNVEV (reference sequence). The CDR3 sequence is 16 residues long. V trimming: 5 bases; J trimming: 12 bases; junction bases outside the gene matches: 12. CDR3 in DNA: TGTGCCAGCAGTCCTGCCGGGACTAGCGGGAGTTATGTGCAGTTCTTC. Amino acids: CASSPAGTSGSYVQFF.

V and J are TRBV6-5 and TRBJ2-7; 8 positions match TRBD1. Per the germline V gene, CDR1 is MNHEY and CDR2 is SVGAGI. V was clipped by 5 bases and J by 4 bases; unmatched bases: 4. The CDR3 covers 13 residues. In DNA, the CDR3 is TGTGCCAGCAGTCCTGACAGGGGTTACGAGCAGTACTTC. Residues: CASSPDRGYEQYF.

The chain has TRBV27 and TRBJ1-1; D call uncertain. Trimming shortened V by 1 base and J by 10 bases, and 16 bases separated the two germline ends. The germline V gene encodes CDR1 MNHEY and CDR2 SMNVEV (reference sequence). The CDR3 extends over 14 amino acids. CDR3 region: CASSLLGNEGRAFF. DNA of the CDR3: TGTGCCAGCAGTTTATTGGGCAATGAGGGTAGAGCTTTCTTT.

The chain employs TRBV7-7 and TRBJ2-1; 7 nucleotides align to TRBD1. Germline V gene sequence: CDR1 SSHAT, CDR2 FNYEAQ (reference sequence). The trim removed 4 bases at V and 0 bases at J, leaving 3 bases unmatched. CDR3 length: 15 amino acids. The CDR3 nucleotides are TGTGCCAGCAGCTCGGACAGGAGCTCCTACAATGAGCAGTTCTTC. Translated, it gives CASSSDRSSYNEQFF.

The chain combines TRBV11-2 with TRBJ2-7; D perhaps matches TRBD1 (6 bases). Germline assignment: CDR1 SGHAT and CDR2 FQNNGV. Trimming left V 6 bases short and J 1 base short, with 7 bases between. This CDR3 comprises 12 residues. The CDR3 protein is CASSTGSYEQYF. The CDR3 nucleotides are TGTGCCAGCAGTACAGGGTCCTACGAGCAGTACTTC.

The chain is built from TRBV28 and TRBJ1-2; 10 bases line up with TRBD1. Losses at the gene ends were 6 bases for V and 3 bases for J; bases not matched to a gene: 13. The CDR3 totals 17 residues. The germline V gene encodes CDR1 MDHEN and CDR2 SYDVKM. CDR3 amino acids: CASSIPGQGNLDYGYTF. The CDR3 nucleotides read TGTGCCAGCAGCATCCCGGGACAGGGGAATTTAGACTATGGCTACACCTTC.

V gene TRBV10-3 combines with J gene TRBJ1-2; D not resolved. The length of the CDR3 is 13 residues. With 3 bases removed from V and 7 bases from J, the gap between germline ends came to 12 bases. The germline V gene has CDR1 ENHRY and CDR2 SYGVKD. This CDR3 reads CAISDGVWAGYTF. In nucleotides, the CDR3 is TGTGCCATCAGTGATGGGGTTTGGGCTGGCTACACCTTC.

DNA of the CDR3: TGCAGCGCCCAGGAGGGCTCCACTGAAGCTTTCTTT. Residues: CSAQEGSTEAFF. The rearrangement links TRBV29-1 to TRBJ1-1; no definite D call. V shed 7 bases and J shed 4 bases, with 13 bases lying between them. The CDR3 extends over 12 amino acids. CDR1 SQVTM and CDR2 ANQGSEA come from the germline V gene.

V gene TRBV6-5 combines with J gene TRBJ1-1, with D possibly matching TRBD1 (6 bases). Germline V lookup: CDR1 MNHEY, CDR2 SVGAGI. Trimming took 6 bases from V and 1 from J, leaving 12 bases between them. CDR3 size: 14 residues. CDR3 nucleotides: TGTGCCAGCAGCCTGGGACAAGCGAACACTGAAGCTTTCTTT. It specifies CASSLGQANTEAFF.

This clone was observed a single time. The rearrangement links TRBV6-5 to TRBJ1-1; 8 bases fit TRBD1. CDR3 length equals 13 residues. V trimming: 6 bases; J trimming: 6 bases; junction bases outside the gene matches: 6. Germline loops: CDR1 MNHEY, CDR2 SVGAGI. CDR3 nucleotides: TGTGCCAGCAGCCACAGGGGGGGGCCTGAAGCTTTCTTT. Translated, it gives CASSHRGGPEAFF.

The chain combines TRBV6-5 with TRBJ2-7; the match to TRBD2 covers 7 bases. Germline CDR1 reads MNHEY; CDR2 reads SVGAGI. The CDR3 covers 15 residues. The V segment lost 6 bases and the J segment 4 bases; nucleotides outside the gene matches: 12. In nucleotides, the CDR3 is TGTGCCAGCAGCTCCCAAGGGTGGGGGGGTTACGAGCAGTACTTC. Translating gives CASSSQGWGGYEQYF.

This rearrangement joins TRBV6-5 to TRBJ2-7; maybe TRBD1 (6 bases). Trimming took off 6 bases at V and 0 bases at J, with 12 bases between the two ends. The CDR3 is 14 amino acids. Germline V CDR1 and CDR2: MNHEY, SVGAGI. CDR3 loop: CASSRKGDSYEQYF. For the CDR3, the DNA is TGTGCCAGCAGCCGTAAGGGGGACTCCTACGAGCAGTACTTC.

This sequence joins TRBV28 and TRBJ1-5; D gene ambiguous. Per germline, CDR1 MDHEN and CDR2 SYDVKM. This CDR3 comprises 11 residues. The V end lost 8 bases, the J end lost 5 bases, and 7 bases lay between the germline ends. CDR3 sequence reads: CASQQDQPQHF. The CDR3 nucleotides read TGTGCCAGCCAGCAAGATCAGCCCCAGCATTTT.

V usage is TRBV7-9 and J usage is TRBJ1-4; TRBD1 aligns across 7 bases. CDR3 length: 14 residues. The germline CDR1 and CDR2 sequences are SEHNR and FQNEAQ (reference sequence). With V trimmed by 1 base and J by 10 bases, 6 bases remained unmatched. The CDR3 protein is CASSLDGGQRKLFF. The CDR3 DNA reads as TGTGCCAGCAGCTTAGATGGGGGACAGCGAAAACTGTTTTTT.

This chain joins TRBV27 and TRBJ2-7; TRBD2 matches at 8 bases. CDR3 length equals 11 residues. Germline lookup yields CDR1 MNHEY and CDR2 SMNVEV (reference sequence). Trimming removed 6 bases from V and 6 bases from J; junction bases left unmatched: 1. The CDR3 bases are TGTGCCAGCAGGGCGGGGGGCGAGCAGTACTTC. This encodes CASRAGGEQYF.

The chain links TRBV6-4 to TRBJ2-6; weak D call: TRBD2 (6 bases). The germline gives CDR1 MRHNA, CDR2 SNTAGT. The CDR3 loop spans 15 amino acids. V gave up 3 bases and J gave up 1 base, with 7 bases separating them. CDR3 DNA: TGTGCCAGCAGTGAGCTAGCGTCTGGGGCCAACGTCCTGACTTTC. As protein: CASSELASGANVLTF.